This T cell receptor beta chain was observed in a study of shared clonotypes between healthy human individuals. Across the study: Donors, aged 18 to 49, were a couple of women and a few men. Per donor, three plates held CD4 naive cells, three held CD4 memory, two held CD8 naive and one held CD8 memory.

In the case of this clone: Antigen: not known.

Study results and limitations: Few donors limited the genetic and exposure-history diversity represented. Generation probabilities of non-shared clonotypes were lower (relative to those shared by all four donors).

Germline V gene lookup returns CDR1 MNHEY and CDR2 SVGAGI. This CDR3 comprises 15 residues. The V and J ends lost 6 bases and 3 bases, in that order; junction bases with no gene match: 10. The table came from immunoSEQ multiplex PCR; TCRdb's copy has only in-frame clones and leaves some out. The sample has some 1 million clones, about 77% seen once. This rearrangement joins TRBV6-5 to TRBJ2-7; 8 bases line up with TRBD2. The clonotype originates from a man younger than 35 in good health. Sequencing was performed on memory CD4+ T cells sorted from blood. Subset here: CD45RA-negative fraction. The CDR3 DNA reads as TGTGCCAGCAGGCCTGCTAGCGGGCCGTTCTACGAGCAGTACTTC. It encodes CASRPASGPFYEQYF.